The 18 T cell receptor beta chains below come from one sample, sequenced in a study of blood T cell repertoires in COVID-19. Libraries were prepared by immunoSEQ multiplex PCR; TCRdb keeps only in-frame clonotypes and omits some of them. The sample records some 160,000 clones, approximately 88% being singletons. Material: PBMCs or T cells enriched from blood (not recorded which). The source of these receptors is a woman aged 50 to 60 who had recovered from COVID-19.

The chain employs TRBV27 and TRBJ2-5; tentatively, D is TRBD2 (6 bases). The CDR3 consists of 13 residues. Trimming left V 5 bases short and J 3 bases short, with 10 bases between. CDR1 is MNHEY and CDR2 is SMNVEV in the germline V gene (reference sequence). CDR3 in amino acids: CASSPTGEETQYF. CDR3 nucleotides: TGTGCCAGCAGTCCCACGGGGGAAGAGACCCAGTACTTC.

The chain employs TRBV6-5 and TRBJ1-2; D ambiguous. V gave up 9 bases and J gave up 0 bases, with 8 bases separating them. This CDR3 contains 12 residues. The germline gives CDR1 MNHEY, CDR2 SVGAGI. Here the CDR3 reads CASRLANYGYTF. The CDR3 DNA sequence: TGTGCCAGTCGGTTGGCTAACTATGGCTACACCTTC.

This chain uses TRBV7-2 with TRBJ2-2; no clear D. Trimming shortened V by 1 base and J by 2 bases, and 8 bases separated the two germline ends. Germline loops: CDR1 SGHTA, CDR2 FQGNSA. This CDR3 is 15 amino acids long. This CDR3 reads CASSLGATNTGELFF. CDR3 in DNA: TGTGCCAGCAGCTTAGGCGCTACCAACACCGGGGAGCTGTTTTTT.

The V gene is TRBV29-1, the J gene TRBJ2-7; no definite D call. The ends were cut back, 4 bases at V and 0 bases at J, with 13 bases in the middle. From germline, CDR1 is SQVTM and CDR2 ANQGSEA. The length of the CDR3 is 14 residues. Written as DNA, the CDR3 is TGCAGCGTTGTATACAGCTTAAGCTCCTACGAGCAGTACTTC. This encodes CSVVYSLSSYEQYF.

This chain connects TRBV9 to TRBJ1-1; D may be TRBD1 (5 bases). V was clipped by 2 bases and J by 1 base, with 9 bases between them. Looked up from germline, CDR1 is SGDLS and CDR2 is YYNGEE. The CDR3 has 14 residues. CDR3 loop: CASSVRATNTEAFF. The CDR3 DNA reads TGTGCCAGCAGCGTCAGGGCAACGAACACTGAAGCTTTCTTT.

This chain uses TRBV6-4 with TRBJ2-1; 8 nucleotides line up with TRBD2. The length of the CDR3 is 15 residues. Per germline, CDR1 MRHNA and CDR2 SNTAGT. The J segment lost 3 bases and the V segment lost 2 bases, leaving 3 bases of the junction unmatched. CDR3 in DNA: TGTGCCAGCAGTGACGAAGCGGGGGTCTACAATGAGCAGTTCTTC. This codes for CASSDEAGVYNEQFF.

J is TRBJ2-7 and V is TRBV6-2 or TRBV6-3; 11 bases align to TRBD2. The CDR3 totals 17 residues. Trimming removed 6 bases from V and 0 bases from J; junction bases left unmatched: 10. Germline loops: CDR1 MNHEY, CDR2 SVGEGT. CDR3 DNA: TGTGCCAGCAGCCGCCTAGCGGGGGGCCCAAGCTCCTACGAGCAGTACTTC. It translates to CASSRLAGGPSSYEQYF.

V gene TRBV12-3 or TRBV12-4 combines with J gene TRBJ1-5; no reliable D call. The CDR3 length is 13 residues. Between the trimmed V and J ends, which lost 3 bases and 1 base, there was a span of 4 bases. The CDR3 nucleotides read TGTGCCAGCAGTTTCTTAAGCAATCAGCCCCAGCATTTT. It encodes CASSFLSNQPQHF.

J is TRBJ1-5 and V is TRBV3-1 (or the pseudogene TRBV3-2); possibly TRBD1 for D (5 bases). The germline V gene encodes CDR1 LGHDT and CDR2 YNNKEL (reference sequence). V dropped 0 bases and J dropped 3 bases, with 15 bases sitting between them. The CDR3 runs 17 residues. The CDR3 is CASSQDPGGFSNQPQHF. CDR3 sequence (DNA): TGTGCCAGCAGCCAAGATCCTGGGGGGTTTTCCAATCAGCCCCAGCATTTT.

J is TRBJ2-2 and V is TRBV7-2, with D tentatively TRBD2 (6 bases). CDR3 size: 16 residues. V lost 5 bases and J lost 6, with 19 bases in between. Looked up from germline, CDR1 is SGHTA and CDR2 is FQGNSA. The chain's CDR3 is CASSQMTRRVPGELFF. The CDR3 bases are TGTGCCAGCAGCCAAATGACAAGGAGGGTACCCGGGGAGCTGTTTTTT.

The chain has TRBV7-3 and TRBJ2-5; D gene ambiguous. V dropped 1 base and J dropped 1 base, with 7 bases sitting between them. Germline V lookup: CDR1 SGHTA, CDR2 FQGTGA. The CDR3 sequence is 14 residues long. CDR3 region: CASSLSPGQETQYF. CDR3 nucleotide sequence: TGTGCCAGCAGCTTAAGTCCGGGCCAAGAGACCCAGTACTTC.

This chain connects TRBV9 to TRBJ1-6; 10 bases agree with TRBD1. CDR1 and CDR2 (germline): SGDLS, YYNGEE. Trimming removed 0 bases from V and 8 bases from J; junction bases left unmatched: 2. CDR3 length: 15 amino acids. CDR3 sequence (DNA): TGTGCCAGCAGCGTAGACGGGACAGGGGATTCACCCCTCCACTTT. Its protein product is CASSVDGTGDSPLHF.

This chain connects TRBV27 to TRBJ2-2, with D maybe TRBD1 (6 bases). Germline values: CDR1 MNHEY, CDR2 SMNVEV (reference sequence). The CDR3 contains 15 residues. Trimming shortened V by 6 bases and J by 4 bases, and 15 bases separated the two germline ends. CDR3 nucleotides: TGTGCCAGCAGCCGTTACAGGGCGCCCACCGGGGAGCTGTTTTTT. Translation gives CASSRYRAPTGELFF.

The CDR3 DNA is TGTGCCAGCAGCAATTTTTTAAAACAGGTTGCCACTGAAGCTTTCTTT. Its translation: CASSNFLKQVATEAFF. The V call is TRBV5-4, the J call TRBJ1-1; D perhaps matches TRBD1 (5 bases). The V gene's germline CDR1 is SGHNT and CDR2 YYREEE (reference sequence). This CDR3 comprises 16 residues. Deletions cut 4 bases from V and 4 bases from J, with 20 bases between.

This sequence joins TRBV5-1 and TRBJ2-1, with TRBD2 as a possible D gene (5 bases). CDR3 length: 16 residues. V shed 0 bases and J shed 0 bases, with 10 bases lying between them. Germline-derived CDR1 and CDR2 are SGHRS and YFSETQ. The CDR3 DNA reads TGCGCCAGCAGCTTGGCATCGGGGAGCTCCTACAATGAGCAGTTCTTC. Protein product: CASSLASGSSYNEQFF.

The chain combines TRBV7-9 with TRBJ1-2, with D unresolved. CDR3 length: 14 residues. CDR1 is SEHNR and CDR2 is FQNEAQ in the germline V gene (reference sequence). Trimming shortened V by 1 base and J by 2 bases, and 8 bases separated the two germline ends. Written as DNA, the CDR3 is TGTGCCAGCAGCTTAGTCCGAGTCAACTATGGCTACACCTTC. This encodes CASSLVRVNYGYTF.

The gene calls are TRBV19 and TRBJ2-3; perhaps TRBD2 as D (7 bases). V gave up 9 bases and J gave up 2 bases, with 21 bases separating them. Germline loops: CDR1 LNHDA, CDR2 SQIVND (reference sequence). The CDR3 runs to 16 residues. CDR3 coding DNA: TGTGCCAGCAGAACTCAAAGGGGGGGCCCCACAGATACGCAGTATTTT. As protein: CASRTQRGGPTDTQYF.

J is TRBJ1-5 and V is TRBV3-1 (or the pseudogene TRBV3-2); 8 bases align to TRBD1. There are 15 residues in the CDR3. Germline-derived CDR1 and CDR2 are LGHDT and YNNKEL (reference sequence). V dropped 4 bases and J dropped 3; count of bases not matched to a gene: 5. The CDR3 DNA reads TGTGCCAGCAGCCTCCAGGGGGCCAACAATCAGCCCCAGCATTTT. Residues: CASSLQGANNQPQHF.